Reported below is one T cell receptor (beta chain). Its specificity is not known. In the PCR, 60 Vbeta and 13 Jbeta primers were used. TCRdb keeps only in-frame clones here, not all; method: immunoSEQ multiplex PCR. The table lists roughly 96,000 clones, roughly 79% of them singletons. This sample is drawn from a study of cytomegalovirus exposure and HLA in healthy donors. The CDR3 loop spans 17 amino acids. V was trimmed by 3 bases and J by 6 bases, leaving 20 bases between them. CDR1 and CDR2 from the germline V gene are MNHEY and SMNVEV (reference sequence). Study-wide results and caveats: Reportedly, a later analysis found an Asian-associated ancestry cluster had fewer N-insertions than the approximately 600-donor mean.

This chain uses TRBV27 with TRBJ1-4; the D gene is possibly TRBD1 (6 bases). Material for sequencing was PBMCs. This TCR came from a woman aged 70-85 years in good health and CMV-seropositive. In DNA, the CDR3 is TGTGCCAGCAGTTTTAGAAAGGGAGGGGGATTTGATGAAAAACTGTTTTTT. Translated, it gives CASSFRKGGGFDEKLFF.